This section outlines one TCR beta chain sequence together with its context. TCRdb re-derived calls from the RACE reads in MiXCR, one entry per CDR3 protein. The sample holds roughly 380,000 distinct CDR3 sequences, approximately 5.1% seen once. This specimen comes from a study of human T cells and chemical hapten exposure. Time point defined: pre-sensitization, week 0. Indicated treatment: therapeutic diphenylcyclopropenone sensitization with weekly scalp DPC. From germline, CDR1 is SGHDT and CDR2 YYEEEE. Losses at the gene ends were 0 bases for V and 5 bases for J; bases not matched to a gene: 1. The length of the CDR3 is 16 residues.

This sequence was found in a woman between 50 and 59 years old with alopecia areata. Some clones in this sample may be carry-over from other donors' samples. The J gene is TRBJ2-2, the V gene TRBV5-6; 13 nucleotides line up with TRBD2. The input for sequencing was whole blood, taken in connection with sensitization to the hapten diphenylcyclopropenone (DPC). The CDR3 spells CASSLELAGGTGELFF. The CDR3 DNA reads TGTGCCAGCAGCTTGGAACTAGCGGGAGGGACCGGGGAGCTGTTTTTT.